The source of this T cell receptor (beta chain) is a study of chemoradiotherapy in HPV16-positive cancers. Study outcomes and limitations: Non-HPV-specific T cells did not expand in tumors during treatment, whereas candidate HPV-specific clones and E7-related motifs did.

The CDR3 loop spans 13 amino acids. CDR1 and CDR2 from the germline V gene are SEHNR and FQNEAQ (reference sequence). The V gene lost 3 bases and the J gene lost 4 bases, with 4 bases spanning the gap. Clones were read by immunoSEQ multiplex PCR, and TCRdb kept only the in-frame ones, dropping some. The sample lists about 840 clones, 82% occurring once. This clone was recorded only once. Its specificity is unknown. Over chemoradiotherapy, repertoires were sampled more than once. The chain uses TRBV7-9 and TRBJ2-6; D is undetermined. The clonotype comes from a human donor with HPV-associated anogenital cancer. Here the sequenced sample was tumor tissue, taken from a patient who underwent chemoradiotherapy. CDR3: CASSFKGANVLTF. CDR3 sequence (DNA): TGTGCCAGCAGCTTTAAGGGGGCCAACGTCCTGACTTTC.